The source of this T cell receptor (beta chain) is a study of T cell responses to AZD1222 COVID-19 vaccine. Study context: Samples with a second dose at about 4 or about 12 weeks were pooled together.

Using immunoSEQ multiplex PCR, the repertoire was profiled, and TCRdb retains in-frame clones only, with some absent. Of 150,000 to 200,000 clones in the sample, 85% to 90% are singletons; the top ten hold 1.5% to 2%. Germline V lookup: CDR1 SEHNR, CDR2 FQNEAQ (reference sequence). V lost 5 bases and J 8 bases, leaving 13 bases between the germline ends. The CDR3 runs 14 residues. The material sequenced was peripheral blood, taken on day 0 of AZD1222 vaccination. This rearrangement joins TRBV7-9 to TRBJ1-6; no reliable D call. This TCR came from an adult in good health. The CDR3 sequence: CASSHTPYDSPLHF. CDR3 nucleotide sequence: TGTGCCAGCAGCCACACTCCGTATGATTCACCCCTCCACTTT.